The source of this TCR beta chain is a study of T-cell reconstitution after alpha-beta-depleted transplantation in children. General study findings and limits: Some patients showed high day-60 TCRbeta diversity, which derived from surviving recipient T cells and thymic progenitors. Hyperexpanded clones declined; after one year, newly produced T cells mostly supplied diversity. By about two months after transplant, alpha-beta T cells reportedly arose from several hundred graft clones that had expanded.

Unique molecular identifiers were incorporated into the prepared TCRbeta library. TCRdb ran MiXCR on the PCR reads and lists one entry per CDR3 protein. Counted here are 500,000 or so distinct CDR3 sequences, approximately 10% occurring once; the ten biggest clones make up 12% to 15%. This clonotype turned up a few times. Its antigen remains unidentified. The material was PBMCs, mostly from graft donor cells, obtained 180 days after TCRalphabeta/CD19-depleted stem cell transplant. This clonotype originated in a female patient aged 2-9 years who had a stem cell transplant for aplastic anemia, so the T cells may come from the graft donor.

CDR3 sequence (DNA): TGCGCCAGCAGCTTCCGCGGGACTCAGGAGTACTATGATGAAAAACTGTTTTTT. Its protein is CASSFRGTQEYYDEKLFF. The gene calls are TRBV5-1 and TRBJ1-4; TRBD1 might be the D (5 bases). V was clipped by 2 bases and J by 6 bases, with 23 bases between them. Per germline, CDR1 SGHRS and CDR2 YFSETQ. This CDR3 has 18 residues.